This T cell receptor (beta chain) came from a study of liver allograft versus peripheral blood T cells. On the study more broadly: Recipients' peripheral blood served as the comparator for T cell receptor repertoires in transplanted livers.

V lost 3 bases to trimming and J lost 1 base; unmatched junction nucleotides: 4. The CDR3 is made up of 14 amino acids. The germline V gene encodes CDR1 SQVTM and CDR2 ANQGSEA. Study findings and constraints: It was reported that the T cell receptor repertoires found inside liver allografts differed from those that were detected in peripheral blood.

TCRdb reanalysed the reads using MiXCR and keeps one entry per CDR3 protein. The data contain approximately 6,600 distinct CDR3 sequences, approximately 15% of them singletons. In its sample, this clonotype is medium-sized. The target antigen is unknown. The chain links TRBV29-1 to TRBJ1-1, with 8 bases matching TRBD1. This clonotype was sampled from a human patient who had a liver transplant. The graft donor may have given rise to some T cells. The CDR3 sequence: CSVDPGGGNTEAFF. The CDR3 DNA sequence: TGCAGCGTTGATCCAGGGGGCGGGAACACTGAAGCTTTCTTT.